Shown below are 2 T cell receptor beta chains from a single sample sequenced in a study of shared clonotypes between healthy human individuals. The assay was immunoSEQ multiplex PCR, and TCRdb's table has in-frame clones only and misses some. The sample has more than 400,000 clones; almost 80% are singletons. What was sequenced was PBMCs. These receptors all come from a woman in her thirties or forties in good health. Some clones in this sample may be carry-over from other donors' samples.

The CDR3 here is CASSFSGTGGGETQYF. The DNA of the CDR3 is TGTGCCAGCAGCTTCTCCGGGACAGGGGGCGGGGAGACCCAGTACTTC. This chain uses TRBV11-2 with TRBJ2-5; 12 nucleotides agree with TRBD1. The ends lost 3 bases at V and 5 bases at J; junction bases unmatched: 7. There are 16 residues in the CDR3. The germline gives CDR1 SGHAT, CDR2 FQNNGV.

The rearrangement uses TRBV29-1 and TRBJ2-1; 9 nucleotides align to TRBD1. V was clipped by 7 bases and J by 4 bases; unmatched bases: 2. This CDR3 has 12 residues. Per the germline V gene, CDR1 is SQVTM and CDR2 is ANQGSEA. CDR3 sequence (DNA): TGCAGCGCGGGGACAGGGTACAATGAGCAGTTCTTC. Its translation is CSAGTGYNEQFF.